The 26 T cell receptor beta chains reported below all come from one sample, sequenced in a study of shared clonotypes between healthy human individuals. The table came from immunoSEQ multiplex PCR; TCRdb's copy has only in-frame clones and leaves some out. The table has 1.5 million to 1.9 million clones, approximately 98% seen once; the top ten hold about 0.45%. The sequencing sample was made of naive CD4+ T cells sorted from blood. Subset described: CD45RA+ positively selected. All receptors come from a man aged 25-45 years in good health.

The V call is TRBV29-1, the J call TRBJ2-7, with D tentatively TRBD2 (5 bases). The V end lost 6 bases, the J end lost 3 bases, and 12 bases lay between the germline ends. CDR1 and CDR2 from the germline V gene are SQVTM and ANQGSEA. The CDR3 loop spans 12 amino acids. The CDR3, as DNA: TGCAGCGTCCGGGGTAGAGGCTACGAGCAGTACTTC. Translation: CSVRGRGYEQYF.

As DNA, the CDR3 is TGTGCCAGCAGTGAACAAGGCAGGGGGCGAGTGAACACTGAAGCTTTCTTT. Protein sequence: CASSEQGRGRVNTEAFF. The chain joins TRBV6-1 to TRBJ1-1; 8 bases line up with TRBD1. V was clipped by 2 bases and J by 0 bases; unmatched bases: 8. Germline CDR1 reads MNHNS; CDR2 reads SASEGT. The CDR3 covers 17 residues.

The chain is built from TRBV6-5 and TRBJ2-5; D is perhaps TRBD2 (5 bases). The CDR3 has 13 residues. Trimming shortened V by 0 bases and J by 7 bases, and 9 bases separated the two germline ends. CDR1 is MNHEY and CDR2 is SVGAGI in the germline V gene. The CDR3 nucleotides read TGTGCCAGCAGTTACTCGGCGGGTGGGACCCAGTACTTC. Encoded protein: CASSYSAGGTQYF.

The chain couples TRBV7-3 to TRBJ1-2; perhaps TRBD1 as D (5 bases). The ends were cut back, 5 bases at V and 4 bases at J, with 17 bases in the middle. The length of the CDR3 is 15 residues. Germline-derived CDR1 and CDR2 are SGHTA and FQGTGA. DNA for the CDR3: TGTGCCAGCAGCCCAGAGGGGACCGGGATCTATGGCTACACCTTC. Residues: CASSPEGTGIYGYTF. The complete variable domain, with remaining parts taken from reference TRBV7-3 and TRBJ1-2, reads GAGVSQTPSNKVTEKGKYVELRCDPISGHTALYWYRQSLGQGPEFLIYFQGTGAADDSGLPNDRFFAVRPEGSVSTLKIQRTERGDSAVYLCASSPEGTGIYGYTFGSGTRLTVV.

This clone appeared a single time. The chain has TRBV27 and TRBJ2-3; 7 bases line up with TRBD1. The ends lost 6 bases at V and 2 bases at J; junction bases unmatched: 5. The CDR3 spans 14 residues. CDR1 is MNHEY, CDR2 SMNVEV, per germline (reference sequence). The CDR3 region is CASSLDRYTDTQYF. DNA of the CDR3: TGTGCCAGCAGCCTGGACAGGTACACAGATACGCAGTATTTT.

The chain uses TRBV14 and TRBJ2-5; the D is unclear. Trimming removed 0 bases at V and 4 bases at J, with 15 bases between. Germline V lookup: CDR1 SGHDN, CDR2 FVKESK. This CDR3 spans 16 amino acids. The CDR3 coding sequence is TGTGCCAGCAGCCAAGATCCAGCTCCAAAGGGAGAGACCCAGTACTTC. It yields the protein CASSQDPAPKGETQYF.

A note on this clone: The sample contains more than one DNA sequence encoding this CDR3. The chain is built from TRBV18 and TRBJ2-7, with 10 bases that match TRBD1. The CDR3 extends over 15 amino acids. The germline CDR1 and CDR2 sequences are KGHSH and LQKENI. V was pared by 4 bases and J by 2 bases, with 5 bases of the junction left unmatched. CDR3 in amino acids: CASSLPGQGAYEQYF. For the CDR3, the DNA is TGTGCCAGCTCACTCCCAGGACAGGGGGCCTACGAGCAGTACTTC.

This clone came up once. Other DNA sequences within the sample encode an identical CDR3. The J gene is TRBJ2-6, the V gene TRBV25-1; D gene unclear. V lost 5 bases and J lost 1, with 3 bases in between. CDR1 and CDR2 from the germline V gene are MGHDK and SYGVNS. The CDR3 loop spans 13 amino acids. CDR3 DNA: TGTGCCAGCAGTCGTTCTGGGGCCAACGTCCTGACTTTC. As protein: CASSRSGANVLTF.

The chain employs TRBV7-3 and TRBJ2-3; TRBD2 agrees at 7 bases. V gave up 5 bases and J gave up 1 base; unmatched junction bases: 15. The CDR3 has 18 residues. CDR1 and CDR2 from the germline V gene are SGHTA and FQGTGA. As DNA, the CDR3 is TGTGCCAGCAGCCTCGGGCGGTCTAGCGGTGGAGGCACAGATACGCAGTATTTT. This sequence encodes CASSLGRSSGGGTDTQYF.

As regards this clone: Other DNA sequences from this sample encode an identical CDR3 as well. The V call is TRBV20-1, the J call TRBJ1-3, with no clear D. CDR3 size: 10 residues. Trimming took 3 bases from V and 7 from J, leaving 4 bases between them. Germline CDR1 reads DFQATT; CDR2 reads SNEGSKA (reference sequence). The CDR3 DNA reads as TGCAGTGCTAGCGGGAACACCATATATTTT. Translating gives CSASGNTIYF.

The CDR3 reads CASTGTSGPVNEQFF. CDR3 DNA sequence: TGTGCCAGTACTGGGACGTCGGGGCCGGTCAATGAGCAGTTCTTC. This chain connects TRBV19 to TRBJ2-1; perhaps D is TRBD1 or TRBD2 (5 bases each). Between the trimmed V and J ends, which lost 7 bases and 6 bases, there was a span of 19 bases. Germline lookup yields CDR1 LNHDA and CDR2 SQIVND (reference sequence). The CDR3 has 15 residues.

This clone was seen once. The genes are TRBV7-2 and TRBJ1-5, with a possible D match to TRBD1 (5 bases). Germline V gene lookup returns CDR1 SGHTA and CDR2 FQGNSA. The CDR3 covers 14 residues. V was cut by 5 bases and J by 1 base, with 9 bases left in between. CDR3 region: CASSPDSSNQPQHF. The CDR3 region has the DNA TGTGCCAGCAGCCCCGACAGCAGCAATCAGCCCCAGCATTTT.

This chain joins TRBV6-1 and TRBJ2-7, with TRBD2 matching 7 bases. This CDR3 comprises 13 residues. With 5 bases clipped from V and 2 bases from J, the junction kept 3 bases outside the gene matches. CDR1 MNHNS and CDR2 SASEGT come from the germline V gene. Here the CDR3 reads CASSKGLTYEQYF. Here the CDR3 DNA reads TGTGCCAGCAGTAAGGGACTAACCTACGAGCAGTACTTC.

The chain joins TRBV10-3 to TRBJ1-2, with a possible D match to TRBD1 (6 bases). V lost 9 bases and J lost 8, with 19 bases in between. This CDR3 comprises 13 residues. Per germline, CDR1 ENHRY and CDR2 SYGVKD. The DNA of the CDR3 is TGTGCCATTCTTTCTGGGCAGGGGATAGGCTACACCTTC. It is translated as CAILSGQGIGYTF.

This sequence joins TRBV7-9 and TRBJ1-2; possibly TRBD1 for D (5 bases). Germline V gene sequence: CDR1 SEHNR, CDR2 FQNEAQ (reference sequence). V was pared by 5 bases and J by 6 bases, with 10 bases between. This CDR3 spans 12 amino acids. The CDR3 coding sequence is TGTGCCAGCAGCCTTGGACAAAATGGCTACACCTTC. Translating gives CASSLGQNGYTF.

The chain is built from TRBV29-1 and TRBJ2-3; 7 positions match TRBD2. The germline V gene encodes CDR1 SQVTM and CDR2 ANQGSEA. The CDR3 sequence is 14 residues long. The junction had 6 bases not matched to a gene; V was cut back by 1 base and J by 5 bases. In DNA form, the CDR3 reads TGCAGCGTTGAAGGGGCGGGAGTAGGAGATACGCAGTATTTT. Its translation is CSVEGAGVGDTQYF.

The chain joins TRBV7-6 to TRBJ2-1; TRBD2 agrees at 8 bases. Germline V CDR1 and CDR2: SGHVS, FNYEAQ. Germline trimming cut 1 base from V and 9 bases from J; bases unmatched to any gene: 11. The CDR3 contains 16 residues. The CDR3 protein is CASSLVGLAGSFEQFF. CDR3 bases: TGTGCCAGCAGCTTAGTCGGGCTAGCGGGCTCCTTTGAGCAGTTCTTC.

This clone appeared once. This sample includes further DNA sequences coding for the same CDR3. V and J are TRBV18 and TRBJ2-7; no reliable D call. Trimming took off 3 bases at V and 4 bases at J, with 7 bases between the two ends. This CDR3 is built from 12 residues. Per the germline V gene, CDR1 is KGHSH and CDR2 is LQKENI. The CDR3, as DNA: TGTGCCAGCTCACCGGATGGTTACGAGCAGTACTTC. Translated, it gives CASSPDGYEQYF. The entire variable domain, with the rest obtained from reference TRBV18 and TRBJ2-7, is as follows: NAGVMQNPRHLVRRRGQEARLRCSPMKGHSHVYWYRQLPEEGLKFMVYLQKENIIDESGMPKERFSAEFPKEGPSILRIQQVVRGDSAAYFCASSPDGYEQYFGPGTRLTVT.

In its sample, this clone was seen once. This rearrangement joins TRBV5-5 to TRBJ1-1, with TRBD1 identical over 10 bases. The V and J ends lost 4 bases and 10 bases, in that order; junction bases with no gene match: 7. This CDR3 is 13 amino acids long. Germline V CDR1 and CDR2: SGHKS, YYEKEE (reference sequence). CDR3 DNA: TGTGCCAGCAGCCTTCGGACAGGGGGTGCAGCTTTCTTT. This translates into CASSLRTGGAAFF.

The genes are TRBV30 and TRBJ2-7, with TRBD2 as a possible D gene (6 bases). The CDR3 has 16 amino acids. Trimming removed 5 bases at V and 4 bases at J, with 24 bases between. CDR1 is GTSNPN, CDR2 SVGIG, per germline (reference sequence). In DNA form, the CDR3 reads TGTGCCTGGCGCCCAGATCCTTTCGGGACTCAATACGAGCAGTACTTC. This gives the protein CAWRPDPFGTQYEQYF.

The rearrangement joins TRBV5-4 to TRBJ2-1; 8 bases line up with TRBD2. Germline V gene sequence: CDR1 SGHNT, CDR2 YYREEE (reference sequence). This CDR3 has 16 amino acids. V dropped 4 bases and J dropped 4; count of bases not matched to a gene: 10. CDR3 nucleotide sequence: TGTGCCAGCAGCACATTCACTAGCGGAAGATACAATGAGCAGTTCTTC. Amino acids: CASSTFTSGRYNEQFF.

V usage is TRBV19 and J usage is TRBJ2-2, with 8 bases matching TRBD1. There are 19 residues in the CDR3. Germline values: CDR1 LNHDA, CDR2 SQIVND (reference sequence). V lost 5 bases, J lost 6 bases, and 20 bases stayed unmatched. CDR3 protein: CASSPPGTGRIGVSGELFF. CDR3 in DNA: TGTGCCAGTAGTCCCCCCGGGACAGGTCGCATTGGGGTATCCGGGGAGCTGTTTTTT. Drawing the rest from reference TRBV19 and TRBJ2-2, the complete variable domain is DGGITQSPKYLFRKEGQNVTLSCEQNLNHDAMYWYRQDPGQGLRLIYYSQIVNDFQKGDIAEGYSVSREKKESFPLTVTSAQKNPTAFYLCASSPPGTGRIGVSGELFFGEGSRLTVL.

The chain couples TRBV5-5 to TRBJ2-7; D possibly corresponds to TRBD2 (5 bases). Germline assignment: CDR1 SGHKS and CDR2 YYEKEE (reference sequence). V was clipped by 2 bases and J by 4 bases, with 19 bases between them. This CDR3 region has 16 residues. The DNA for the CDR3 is TGTGCCAGCAGCTTTCTGGGGAGTCGGAATCCGTACGAGCAGTACTTC. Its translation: CASSFLGSRNPYEQYF. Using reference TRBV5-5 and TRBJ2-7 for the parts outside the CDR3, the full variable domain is DAGVTQSPTHLIKTRGQQVTLRCSPISGHKSVSWYQQVLGQGPQFIFQYYEKEERGRGNFPDRFSARQFPNYSSELNVNALLLGDSALYLCASSFLGSRNPYEQYFGPGTRLTVT.

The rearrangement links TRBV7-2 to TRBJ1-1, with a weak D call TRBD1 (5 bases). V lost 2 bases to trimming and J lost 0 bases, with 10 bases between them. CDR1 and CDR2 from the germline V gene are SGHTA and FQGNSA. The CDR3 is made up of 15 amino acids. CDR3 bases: TGTGCCAGCAGCTTAAAGAAGGGGTTGAACACTGAAGCTTTCTTT. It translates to CASSLKKGLNTEAFF.

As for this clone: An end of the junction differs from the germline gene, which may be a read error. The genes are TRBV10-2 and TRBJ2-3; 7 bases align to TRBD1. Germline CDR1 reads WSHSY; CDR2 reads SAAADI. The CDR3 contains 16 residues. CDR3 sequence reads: CASSESDRDSRDTQYF. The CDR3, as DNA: TGCGCCAGCAGTGAGTCTGACAGGGACAGCAGAGATACGCAGTATTTT.

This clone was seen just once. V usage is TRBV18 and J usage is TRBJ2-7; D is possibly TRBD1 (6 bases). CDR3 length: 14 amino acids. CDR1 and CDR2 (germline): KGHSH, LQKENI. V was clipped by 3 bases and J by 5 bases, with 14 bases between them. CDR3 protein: CASSPGGRGDEQYF. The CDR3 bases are TGTGCCAGCTCACCGGGCGGCAGGGGCGACGAGCAGTACTTC.